This is a list of T cell receptor beta chains from one sample in a study of T cells in narcolepsy. The repertoire was sequenced with immunoSEQ multiplex PCR; TCRdb's copy has only in-frame clones and lacks some. Of approximately 38,000 clones listed, around 90% are singletons. The sample consisted of CD45RA- memory CD4+ T cells from PBMCs. The receptors were sampled from a human donor with narcolepsy. Both conserved end residues are part of each CDR3. Fields, in order: CDR3 length, J gene, V gene, clone size, D gene, CDR3 DNA, CDR3 protein. D genes are given only for firm matches. The size of a clone is reported for some rows only, either as once, few or many, or as a class for expanded clones.

14	TRBJ2-3	TRBV11-3	NA	NA	TGTGCCAGCAGCTTAGCGGGGAGCACAGATACGCAGTATTTT	CASSLAGSTDTQYF
15	TRBJ1-2	TRBV5-6	few	TRBD1	TGTGCCAGCAGCACGGAGGGACAGCCACCGAGTGGCTACACCTTC	CASSTEGQPPSGYTF
14	TRBJ1-4	TRBV25-1	NA	NA	TGTGCCAGCAGTGAACACCGAGGAGGCGAAAAACCGTTTTTT	CASSEHRGGEKPFF
15	TRBJ2-7	TRBV9	NA	NA	TGTGCCAGCAGCGTAGACGGAGAGGGGTACGACGAGCAGTACTTC	CASSVDGEGYDEQYF
14	TRBJ2-3	TRBV7-6	NA	TRBD2	TGTGCCAGCGTGGCGGGAGGATCCACAGATACGCAGTATTTT	CASVAGGSTDTQYF
15	TRBJ1-5	TRBV7-2	once	NA	TGTGCCAGCAGCTTAGGTTGGGGTAACAATCAGCCCCAGCATTTT	CASSLGWGNNQPQHF
13	TRBJ1-2	TRBV4-3	NA	NA	TGCGCCAGCAGCCAAGATACGGGGTATGGCTACACCTTC	CASSQDTGYGYTF
14	TRBJ2-1	TRBV14	NA	NA	TGTGCCAGCAGCCAAATGGGGCCCTACAATGAGCAGTTCTTC	CASSQMGPYNEQFF
15	TRBJ2-3	TRBV7-2	NA	NA	TGTGCCAGCAGCTTAGTAGTAGGGGCCCAAGATACGCAGTATTTT	CASSLVVGAQDTQYF
16	TRBJ1-4	TRBV7-2	medium-sized	NA	TGTGCCAGCAGCTTGGAGGATACCGGTATTTATGAAAAACTGTTTTTT	CASSLEDTGIYEKLFF
14	TRBJ1-4	TRBV4-3	once	TRBD1	TGCGCCAGCAGCCCTCGACAGGGAGATGAAAAACTGTTTTTT	CASSPRQGDEKLFF
14	TRBJ2-5	TRBV7-9	NA	TRBD2	TGTGCCAGCAGCTCGACTAAGCGGGGGGAGACCCAGTACTTC	CASSSTKRGETQYF
18	TRBJ2-6	TRBV7-3	NA	NA	TGTGCCAGCAGCCCCCTACGGGGGGCCCAACTGGGGGCCAACGTCCTGACTTTC	CASSPLRGAQLGANVLTF
15	TRBJ2-2	TRBV7-8	NA	NA	TGTGCCAGCAGCCCCCGGGGTAGCGAGCGCGGTGGGCTGTTTTTT	CASSPRGSERGGLFF
12	TRBJ1-1	TRBV6-6	NA	NA	TGTGCCATTTCGGGGATGAACACTGAAGCTTTCTTT	CAISGMNTEAFF
14	TRBJ2-2	TRBV7-2	NA	NA	TGTGCCAGCAGCTTAGGGGAACCTACCGGGGAGCTGTTTTTT	CASSLGEPTGELFF
16	TRBJ2-3	TRBV5-6	once	NA	TGTGCCAGCAGCTTGCCCCAACCGGGGGGCACAGATACGCAGTATTTT	CASSLPQPGGTDTQYF
12	TRBJ2-1	TRBV29-1	NA	TRBD1	TGCAGCCCCCGGGACAGCAACAATGAGCAGTTCTTC	CSPRDSNNEQFF
13	TRBJ2-7	TRBV2	NA	NA	TGTGCCAGCAGTGAAGCGCAAGGGGGCGAGCAGTACTTC	CASSEAQGGEQYF
15	TRBJ2-7	TRBV7-3	NA	NA	TGTGCCAGCAGCTTAAGGGCGGGACGTGTCGACGAGCAGTACTTC	CASSLRAGRVDEQYF
15	TRBJ2-1	TRBV7-2	NA	TRBD2	TGTGCCAGCAGCCTTACTAGCGGGTTGGCCAATGAGCAGTTCTTC	CASSLTSGLANEQFF
16	TRBJ1-3	TRBV5-1	NA	TRBD1	TGCGCCAGCAGCTCTCAAACAGGGGTCTCTGGAAACACCATATATTTT	CASSSQTGVSGNTIYF
13	TRBJ1-1	TRBV30	NA	TRBD1	TGTGCCTGGAGTACGACAGGGATAGAAAAAGCTTTCTTT	CAWSTTGIEKAFF
12	TRBJ2-7	TRBV18	once	NA	TGTGCCAGCGGCATCCAGGCCTACGAGCAGTACTTC	CASGIQAYEQYF
15	TRBJ2-1	TRBV28	NA	TRBD1	TGTGCCAGCAGTGCCCCCGGGACAGGGGGTAAGACGCAGTTCTTC	CASSAPGTGGKTQFF
14	TRBJ1-5	TRBV27	NA	NA	TGTGCCAGCAGTTTGCACAGGGTAAATCAGCCCCAGCATTTT	CASSLHRVNQPQHF
15	TRBJ2-2	TRBV19	NA	NA	TGTGCCAGTAGGGCTCAGGGGTTGAACACCGGGGAGCTGTTTTTT	CASRAQGLNTGELFF
15	TRBJ2-2	TRBV5-1	NA	NA	TGCGCCAGCAGCTTGGGCGACAGCTCCACCGGGGAGCTGTTTTTT	CASSLGDSSTGELFF
15	TRBJ1-6	TRBV6-1	NA	NA	TGTGCCAGCAGAGGAGACAGTTCCTATAATTCACCCCTCCACTTT	CASRGDSSYNSPLHF
16	TRBJ2-3	TRBV18	NA	TRBD1	TGTGCCAGCTCACTTACCGGGACAGGGCCCCCGGATACGCAGTATTTT	CASSLTGTGPPDTQYF
13	TRBJ2-1	TRBV10-3	NA	NA	TGTGCCATCGGGGGGGCCCAAGGAACCGAGCAGTTCTTC	CAIGGAQGTEQFF
14	TRBJ2-7	TRBV4-1	NA	TRBD1	TGCGCCAGCAGCGAGGGGACAGGTTCCTACGAGCAGTACTTC	CASSEGTGSYEQYF
11	TRBJ2-7	TRBV20-1	NA	NA	TGCAGTGGAACAGGATTCGGAGAGCAGTACTTC	CSGTGFGEQYF
15	TRBJ2-3	TRBV7-2	NA	TRBD2	TGTGCCAGCAGCTCCCTCGGGACTAGCGGGGTTCTGCAGTATTTT	CASSSLGTSGVLQYF
13	TRBJ2-1	TRBV28	NA	NA	TGTGCCAGCAGCCCCCATTATGACAATGAGCAGTTCTTC	CASSPHYDNEQFF
14	TRBJ2-5	TRBV12-5	NA	TRBD2	TGTGCTAGTGCCCCAGCGGGGGCCCAAGAGACCCAGTACTTC	CASAPAGAQETQYF
17	TRBJ2-5	TRBV7-2	NA	TRBD2	TGTGCCAGCAGCCCGCCCCCCCGACTAGCAGTACAAGAGACCCAGTACTTC	CASSPPPRLAVQETQYF
14	TRBJ1-5	TRBV7-2	once	NA	TGTGCCAGCAGCTTAGATCATGGCAATCAGCCCCAGCATTTT	CASSLDHGNQPQHF
15	TRBJ2-7	TRBV30	NA	NA	TGTGCCTGGAGTGAGGCAACTGGGATTGCCTACGAGCAGTACTTC	CAWSEATGIAYEQYF
15	TRBJ2-1	TRBV6-6	NA	TRBD2	TGTGCCAGCAGTTACTCGCTAGCGGGGTACAATGAGCAGTTCTTC	CASSYSLAGYNEQFF